A single sample is the source of the 18 T cell receptor beta chains below, sequenced in a study of cytomegalovirus exposure and HLA in healthy donors (dated by TCRdb to the late 2010s). Library construction relied on the immunoSEQ multiplex PCR assay. Held by TCRdb, this immuneACCESS table contains in-frame sequences only and omits some clones. Under half of the omission traces to an unresolved V gene where checked; the cause of the rest is unknown. This sample comprises some 150,000 clones, just over 85% of them detected only once. Clones ranked in the top ten supply 2% to 2.5% of the sample. The sequenced sample consisted of PBMCs. Every receptor here comes from a human donor in good health.

This sequence joins TRBV9 and TRBJ2-7; 8 bases map to TRBD1. Germline-derived CDR1 and CDR2 are SGDLS and YYNGEE. The CDR3 length is 16 residues. V was pared by 4 bases and J by 3 bases, with 12 bases of the junction left unmatched. CDR3 loop: CASSSSTGAGSYEQYF. DNA for the CDR3: TGTGCCAGCAGCTCCTCGACAGGGGCAGGGAGCTACGAGCAGTACTTC.

This chain links TRBV15 with TRBJ2-1, with a possible D match to TRBD2 (5 bases). This CDR3 has 11 residues. Trimming cost V 3 bases and J 12 bases, with 9 bases left between them. Per the germline V gene, CDR1 is LNHNV and CDR2 is YYDKDF (reference sequence). In DNA, the CDR3 is TGTGCCACCAGCAGCGGACTGACGCAGTTCTTC. Its protein is CATSSGLTQFF. Looking up the rest from reference TRBV15 and TRBJ2-1 gives the full variable domain: DAMVIQNPRYQVTQFGKPVTLSCSQTLNHNVMYWYQQKSSQAPKLLFHYYDKDFNNEADTPDNFQSRRPNTSFCFLDIRSPGLGDTAMYLCATSSGLTQFFGPGTRLTVL.

The CDR3 sequence: CASSSDGLAGWGHEQYF. In DNA, the CDR3 is TGTGCCAGCAGCTCCGACGGACTAGCGGGGTGGGGGCACGAGCAGTACTTC. The genes are TRBV5-4 and TRBJ2-7; 12 bases match TRBD2. After removal of 3 bases from V and 5 bases from J, the junction contained 12 bases not matched to a gene. The V gene's germline CDR1 is SGHNT and CDR2 YYREEE (reference sequence). This CDR3 region has 17 residues.

DNA of the CDR3: TGTGCCAGCAAACTAGCGGGCCTTAACACCGGGGAGCTGTTTTTT. The encoded protein is CASKLAGLNTGELFF. This sequence joins TRBV5-6 and TRBJ2-2; 9 bases align to TRBD2. CDR3 length equals 15 residues. The germline gives CDR1 SGHDT, CDR2 YYEEEE. With V trimmed by 6 bases and J by 2 bases, 5 bases remained unmatched.

The chain employs TRBV7-9 and TRBJ1-5; 8 nucleotides agree with TRBD1. CDR1 is SEHNR and CDR2 is FQNEAQ in the germline V gene (reference sequence). CDR3 size: 16 residues. J lost 4 bases, V lost 5 bases, and 10 bases had no gene match. In DNA form, the CDR3 reads TGTGCCAGCAGCCCAGGGGACAGGCCTACTAATCAGCCCCAGCATTTT. Its protein product is CASSPGDRPTNQPQHF.

This chain links TRBV6-1 with TRBJ1-4, with a tentative D call TRBD1 (5 bases). CDR1 is MNHNS, CDR2 SASEGT, per germline. CDR3 size: 14 residues. V was cut by 6 bases and J by 10 bases, with 18 bases left in between. The CDR3 DNA follows: TGTGCCAGCAGGAGGGACTCCTTCGACGGAAAACTGTTTTTT. As protein: CASRRDSFDGKLFF.

This clone occurred a few times. The V call is TRBV5-1, the J call TRBJ2-3, with D maybe TRBD1 (5 bases). This CDR3 is 16 amino acids long. Germline-derived CDR1 and CDR2 are SGHRS and YFSETQ. V was pared by 2 bases and J by 4 bases, with 17 bases between. Here the CDR3 DNA reads TGCGCCAGCAGCTTTGCGCCGCGAACAGGCGCAGATACGCAGTATTTT. As protein: CASSFAPRTGADTQYF.

The J gene is TRBJ1-5, the V gene TRBV5-1; D is uncertain. Trimming shortened V by 0 bases and J by 3 bases, and 7 bases separated the two germline ends. The CDR3 is 14 amino acids. Per the germline V gene, CDR1 is SGHRS and CDR2 is YFSETQ. DNA for the CDR3: TGCGCCAGCAGCTTGGGAGGGTTCAATCAGCCCCAGCATTTT. Its protein product is CASSLGGFNQPQHF.

The chain employs TRBV4-1 and TRBJ2-5; maybe TRBD1 (7 bases). V dropped 0 bases and J dropped 5 bases, with 19 bases sitting between them. This CDR3 is built from 17 residues. CDR1 is MGHRA and CDR2 is YSYEKL in the germline V gene. CDR3 bases: TGCGCCAGCAGCCAAGATCCCGGGGCCCAGGGGGGCGAGACCCAGTACTTC. This gives the protein CASSQDPGAQGGETQYF.

This rearrangement joins TRBV5-6 to TRBJ2-1; 7 nucleotides align to TRBD1. V lost 5 bases to trimming and J lost 2 bases; unmatched junction nucleotides: 7. CDR1 and CDR2 (germline): SGHDT, YYEEEE. This CDR3 contains 15 residues. The CDR3: CASRFAGTAYNEQFF. The CDR3 DNA is TGTGCCAGCAGATTCGCCGGGACAGCCTACAATGAGCAGTTCTTC. Drawing the rest from reference TRBV5-6 and TRBJ2-1, the complete variable domain is DAGVTQSPTHLIKTRGQQVTLRCSPKSGHDTVSWYQQALGQGPQFIFQYYEEEERQRGNFPDRFSGHQFPNYSSELNVNALLLGDSALYLCASRFAGTAYNEQFFGPGTRLTVL.

The rearrangement uses TRBV5-4 and TRBJ2-6; D is unresolved. Germline V gives CDR1 SGHNT, CDR2 YYREEE (reference sequence). This CDR3 is 15 amino acids long. The germline V and J ends were trimmed by 4 bases and 0 bases, with 8 bases remaining between them. The CDR3 spells CASSPISSGANVLTF. DNA of the CDR3: TGTGCCAGCAGCCCTATTTCCTCTGGGGCCAACGTCCTGACTTTC. The full variable domain, completed using reference TRBV5-4 and TRBJ2-6, is ETGVTQSPTHLIKTRGQQVTLRCSSQSGHNTVSWYQQALGQGPQFIFQYYREEENGRGNFPPRFSGLQFPNYSSELNVNALELDDSALYLCASSPISSGANVLTFGAGSRLTVL.

The V and J genes are TRBV7-9 and TRBJ2-7; D uncertain. Germline V CDR1 and CDR2: SEHNR, FQNEAQ (reference sequence). V was shortened by 1 base and J by 2 bases, with 9 bases between the two germline ends. There are 14 residues in the CDR3. The CDR3 DNA sequence: TGTGCCAGCAGCTTAGACTACTTCACCTACGAGCAGTACTTC. Translation gives CASSLDYFTYEQYF.

The V gene is TRBV6-5, the J gene TRBJ1-1, with 7 bases that match TRBD1. The CDR3 loop spans 14 amino acids. The germline CDR1 and CDR2 sequences are MNHEY and SVGAGI. The V gene end was trimmed by 4 bases and the J gene end by 1 base; junction bases not matched to a gene: 3. CDR3 nucleotides: TGTGCCAGCAGTTGGGGGACAGCGAACACTGAAGCTTTCTTT. This sequence encodes CASSWGTANTEAFF.

The CDR3 DNA follows: TGTGCCAGCAGCTTTGAGGCCGGACAGGGGTCAAGATATAGCAATCAGCCCCAGCATTTT. Amino acid sequence: CASSFEAGQGSRYSNQPQHF. The chain carries TRBV7-8 and TRBJ1-5; 9 bases are shared with TRBD1. From germline, CDR1 is SGHVS and CDR2 FQNEAQ. CDR3 size: 20 residues. The J segment lost 0 bases and the V segment lost 3 bases, leaving 15 bases of the junction unmatched.

V is TRBV7-2 and J is TRBJ2-5; 7 bases line up with TRBD2. This CDR3 contains 14 residues. Trimming at V came to 4 bases and at J to 5 bases, leaving 7 bases not matched to a gene. Germline V gene sequence: CDR1 SGHTA, CDR2 FQGNSA. The CDR3 loop reads CASSSRSGGETQYF. CDR3 DNA sequence: TGTGCCAGCAGCTCCCGGTCCGGGGGGGAGACCCAGTACTTC.

V is TRBV2 and J is TRBJ2-3; 11 positions agree with TRBD2. The germline gives CDR1 SNHLY, CDR2 FYNNEI. There are 18 residues in the CDR3. Trimming took 5 bases from V and 2 from J; bases not matched to a gene: 12. CDR3 protein: CASSKTLAGEIYTDTQYF. DNA for the CDR3: TGTGCCAGCAGTAAGACACTAGCGGGGGAGATTTACACAGATACGCAGTATTTT.

This chain connects TRBV6-6 to TRBJ2-1, with 8 nucleotides matching TRBD1. Germline loops: CDR1 MNHNY, CDR2 SVGAGI (reference sequence). This CDR3 contains 16 residues. V lost 6 bases and J lost 1; bases outside the gene matches: 8. In DNA, the CDR3 is TGTGCCAGCAGACCGGACAGGGACGATTCCTACAATGAGCAGTTCTTC. Protein: CASRPDRDDSYNEQFF.

To note about this clone: One end of the junction is discordant with germline, which a read error may explain. The rearrangement uses TRBV25-1 and TRBJ2-2; 7 bases match TRBD2. The V gene's germline CDR1 is MGHDK and CDR2 SYGVNS. This CDR3 has 15 residues. CDR3 residues: CASKFRAGVSRGAVF. For the CDR3, the DNA is TGTGCCAGCAAGTTCCGCGCGGGAGTGTCCCGGGGAGCTGTTTTT.